Here is one TCR beta chain with its context. From blood CD8+ and CD4+ T cells, TCR beta sequences were generated. Diagnostic criteria defined recently for definite or probable disease were met by the Susac syndrome patients. The data were obtained in a study of CD8 T cells in Susac syndrome. Study background: Clinical remission applied to fewer than ten sequenced Susac syndrome patients, and six had active disease.

When the RNA was reverse transcribed, random hexamers were used with an input of about 0.5 to 1 ug. The immunoSEQ assay covered 54 Vbeta and 13 Jbeta segments for CDR3. A single record per CDR3 protein comes from TCRdb applying MiXCR to the immunoSEQ multiplex PCR reads. The sample comprises approximately 180,000 distinct CDR3 sequences, roughly 90% of which are singletons, and about 0.1% rests with the top ten. Per germline, CDR1 SGHVS and CDR2 FQNEAQ. The CDR3 sequence is 15 residues long. Germline trimming cut 2 bases from V and 5 bases from J; bases unmatched to any gene: 4. The chain recombines TRBV7-8 with TRBJ2-3, with TRBD2 identical over 10 bases. The clonotype comes from a human donor with Susac syndrome. Sequencing was performed on CD4+ T cells from PBMCs. The CDR3, as DNA: TGTGCCAGCAGCTTATTGGGGACTAGCGAAGATACGCAGTATTTT. Translated: CASSLLGTSEDTQYF.